In this sample, the clone carrying this TCR beta chain is medium-sized. Its matching antigen is unknown. Constant-region reverse primers amplified full-length variable regions, followed by semi-nested Nested Universal Primer A PCR. TCRdb independently ran MiXCR on the 5' RACE reads; one entry per CDR3 protein. The sample shows about 40,000 distinct CDR3 sequences, under 20% of them seen only once. CD25-based Treg depletion was applied to purified naive CD4+ T cells. Points from the study as a whole: The TCR gene usage of tumor memory CD4+ T cells clustered together with blood and lymph node memory CD4+ cells and with lymph node naive CD4+ cells.

Germline-derived CDR1 and CDR2 are SGHDT and YYEEEE. V gave up 1 base and J gave up 6 bases, with 8 bases separating them. The CDR3 is 13 residues long. The receptor comes from a female donor with breast cancer. Sequencing used naive CD4+ T cells sorted from a lymph node. The sample's subset: naive CD4+ T cells, CD4+CD45RA+CD25-. The rearrangement joins TRBV5-6 to TRBJ1-5; the D is unclear. CDR3 protein: CASSLFAGQPQHF. DNA for the CDR3: TGTGCCAGCAGCTTGTTCGCGGGTCAGCCCCAGCATTTT.